A single TCR beta chain is shown here with its context. The CDR3 consists of 15 residues. The V end was cut by 1 base, the J end by 4 bases, with 12 bases between. Germline V CDR1 and CDR2: SGHKS, YYEKEE (reference sequence). The record originates from a study of T cell responses to AZD1222 COVID-19 vaccine. Looking at the study overall: Recipients boosted at about 4 weeks or about 12 weeks are pooled.

Libraries were prepared by immunoSEQ multiplex PCR; TCRdb keeps only in-frame clonotypes and omits some of them. Found here are 65,000 to 85,000 clones, roughly 84% of them singletons; the top ten hold 9.5% to 13%. The input for sequencing was peripheral blood, taken on day 0 of AZD1222 vaccination. The source of this sequence is an adult in good health. The chain uses TRBV5-5 and TRBJ1-5, with D perhaps matching TRBD1 (5 bases). The CDR3 sequence: CASSLSPGRNQPQHF. The DNA of the CDR3 is TGTGCCAGCAGCTTGAGTCCAGGGCGGAATCAGCCCCAGCATTTT.